The TCR beta chain described here comes from a study of blood T cell repertoires in COVID-19 (dated by TCRdb to the early 2020s). The study in broad terms: Collaborator samples came from the United States, Italy and Spain and covered acute and convalescent phases of COVID-19. The samples were drawn from two sources: the first 160 participants of the ongoing ImmuneRACE study, and 1,000 to 1,500 subjects contributed by 6 global collaborators. Where available, HLA class I and class II types were taken from metadata supplied by the sample provider and were not determined by assay-based typing. Sample metadata almost always included a de-identified subject ID, COVID-19 status, age in years and sex. The repertoires were made available in a free public database intended to serve as a resource for research on the immune response to SARS-CoV-2. The material from the prospective study consisted of cDNA or gDNA derived from T cells, B-cell-depleted T cells, or PBMCs. Subjects who had been exposed to COVID-19, were actively infected with it, or had recovered from it provided the deeply sampled blood TCRbeta repertoires that made up the dataset.

General study outcomes and caveats: How much clinical and demographic metadata was included differed by source and by participant, and the metadata was provided uncurated.

Collaborating institutions collected whole blood in K2EDTA tubes following their own protocols. Collaborator samples were shipped for TCRbeta analysis as frozen whole blood, isolated PBMCs, or DNA extracted from either sample type. The V end loses 2 bases and the J end loses 7 bases, and a stretch of 14 bases separates them. CDR1 is given as SGHTA and CDR2 as FQGNSA, both from the germline V gene. The CDR3 contains 14 residues, cysteine and phenylalanine counted. The only DNA kept is the CDR3, 42 bases in frame from the first base. TCRbeta CDR3 regions were amplified from genomic DNA using the immunoSEQ Assay, a bias-controlled multiplex PCR. Per the authors' processing: Nucleated cell counts per sample were estimated from amplification of reference gene primers within the assay. To quantify the absolute abundance of each unique TCRbeta CDR3 rearrangement, sequence reads were collapsed and filtered. For each sample, productive Simpson clonality was calculated by taking the square root of Simpson's diversity index across productive rearrangements. TCRdb carries this immuneACCESS record with in-frame sequences only. Its versions omit some clonotypes, under half of them owing to an unresolved V gene in the studies checked, with the rest unexplained. V, J and clone size were drawn from that table, and D and trimming were deduced from the DNA. For this sample the table gives 50,000 to 60,000 clones, of which roughly 85% were detected only once. Clones ranked in the top ten supply 5.5% to 7% of the sample.

Regarding this clone: Which antigen it targets is not known. Base qualities are not provided; no much larger clone lies one nucleotide away.

This sequence was found in a human donor in a cohort sampled during active or convalescent COVID-19. Sequencing was carried out using peripheral blood. The chain is assembled from TRBV7-2 and TRBJ1-2; TRBD1 could be the D gene, as 5 bases match. The DNA sequence is given as TGTGCCAGCAGCTTATCGACCGGCCAGGGTGGCTACACCTTC. The resulting protein is CASSLSTGQGGYTF.